The TCR beta chain under discussion was sequenced for a study of shared clonotypes between healthy human individuals. Profiled with immunoSEQ multiplex PCR; TCRdb holds only in-frame clones, not every one. The sample contains approximately 250,000 clones, approximately 65% of which appear only once. Deletions cut 5 bases from V and 9 bases from J, with 11 bases between. This CDR3 has 11 residues. Germline-derived CDR1 and CDR2 are SQVTM and ANQGSEA. This clone was seen many times. The V call is TRBV29-1, the J call TRBJ2-1, with D unclear. The clonotype was recovered from a man aged 25-45 years in good health. Specimen: memory CD4+ T cells sorted from blood. Subset described: CD45RA-negative fraction. CDR3 sequence: CSVRSGSEQFF. CDR3 DNA: TGCAGCGTTCGCTCTGGAAGTGAGCAGTTCTTC.